This T cell receptor beta chain was recovered during a study of T cell repertoires in cytomegalovirus infection. Study-wide context: Selected CMV epitopes included recently identified HLA-C-restricted ones as well as well-studied HLA-B-restricted ones. Both CMV infection and a matching HLA type were indicated by public TCR beta signatures. Study results and limitations: CMV carriers with the relevant HLA were identified by cumulative public TCR beta family frequency. The ex vivo response showed dominance by HLA-C-restricted CMV-specific TCR beta clonotypes.

As concerns this clonotype: Antigen unknown.

TCRdb processed the reads anew with MiXCR; each CDR3 protein has one entry. This table has about 900,000 distinct CDR3 sequences, under 40% appearing once. The CDR3 totals 15 residues. Looked up from germline, CDR1 is DFQATT and CDR2 is SNEGSKA (reference sequence). V lost 6 bases, J lost 2 bases, and 8 bases stayed unmatched. This clonotype originated in a human donor in good health (CMV status not recorded). Some clones in this sample may be carry-over from other donors' samples. This specimen consisted of cultured CD8+ T cells from PBMCs, obtained from culture after CMV antigen stimulation. The V call is TRBV20-1, the J call TRBJ1-4; 8 nucleotides match TRBD1. CDR3 coding DNA: TGCAGTGCCCCGTGGCAGGGGGCTACTAATGAAAAACTGTTTTTT. Protein sequence: CSAPWQGATNEKLFF.